This T cell receptor beta chain was profiled in a study of shared clonotypes between healthy human individuals. At the level of the study: Donors had three CD4 naive, three CD4 memory, two CD8 naive and one CD8 memory plate apiece. Regarding the study as a whole: Limitation of the genetic and exposure-history diversity represented came from the few donors.

Sequencing was performed with immunoSEQ multiplex PCR; in TCRdb, only in-frame clones are kept and a portion is missing. Of about 1,800,000 clones in the sample, about 95% were seen once. CD45RO-negative cells were positively selected for CCR7, leaving out terminally differentiated effector memory CD45RA+ cells. This clone showed up just a few times. Antigen unknown. This sequence was found in a man in his late teens or twenties in good health. The specimen was naive CD8+ T cells sorted from blood.

For the CDR3, the DNA is TGTGCCAACAAACAGAGTTCAACTAATGAAAAACTGTTTTTT. It specifies CANKQSSTNEKLFF. This chain connects TRBV2 to TRBJ1-4, with D unresolved. This CDR3 comprises 14 residues. Germline lookup yields CDR1 SNHLY and CDR2 FYNNEI. V gave up 10 bases and J gave up 0 bases, with 12 bases separating them.